These 8 T cell receptor beta chains originate from one sample sequenced in a study of OX40 agonist ivuxolimab in advanced cancers. Clones were sequenced by immunoSEQ multiplex PCR, and TCRdb holds only the in-frame ones, with some missing. This table holds approximately 110,000 clones, 85% to 95% found once. This specimen consisted of CD4+ or CD8+ T cells sorted from blood, obtained in a trial of the OX40 agonist ivuxolimab. The receptors were sampled from an adult with an advanced solid tumor such as melanoma, head and neck, liver or kidney cancer.

This clone has a handful of counts. The J gene is TRBJ2-7, the V gene TRBV12-5, with 7 bases that match TRBD1. Per germline, CDR1 LGHNT and CDR2 FRNRAP. The CDR3 sequence is 13 residues long. The V and J ends lost 5 bases and 0 bases, in that order; junction bases with no gene match: 1. The CDR3 nucleotides are TGTGCTAGTGGTGGGACAGTCTCCTACGAGCAGTACTTC. Its translation: CASGGTVSYEQYF.

V and J are TRBV7-2 and TRBJ2-7; a weak D match, TRBD1 (6 bases). The CDR3 is 16 amino acids. Trimming left V 2 bases short and J 2 bases short, with 16 bases between. CDR1 and CDR2 from the germline V gene are SGHTA and FQGNSA. DNA of the CDR3: TGTGCCAGCAGCTTAAGGCCCACAGGGCTAACCTACGAGCAGTACTTC. Translation gives CASSLRPTGLTYEQYF.

This chain links TRBV5-1 with TRBJ2-6; the D gene is possibly TRBD1 (5 bases). CDR1 and CDR2 (germline): SGHRS, YFSETQ. Trimming removed 4 bases from V and 2 bases from J, with 7 bases in between. This CDR3 comprises 14 residues. The CDR3 DNA reads as TGCGCCAGCAGCAGGGGCGCTGGGGCCAACGTCCTGACTTTC. Encoded protein: CASSRGAGANVLTF. The entire variable domain, with the rest obtained from reference TRBV5-1 and TRBJ2-6, is as follows: KAGVTQTPRYLIKTRGQQVTLSCSPISGHRSVSWYQQTPGQGLQFLFEYFSETQRNKGNFPGRFSGRQFSNSRSEMNVSTLELGDSALYLCASSRGAGANVLTFGAGSRLTVL.

This clone occurred a few times. The gene calls are TRBV9 and TRBJ1-5; D is unclear. This CDR3 has 16 residues. The V end lost 0 bases, the J end lost 5 bases, and 15 bases lay between the germline ends. Germline loops: CDR1 SGDLS, CDR2 YYNGEE. Written as DNA, the CDR3 is TGTGCCAGCAGCGTAGAGCAGATTCCCGTCTATCAGCCCCAGCATTTT. Translation: CASSVEQIPVYQPQHF.

The rearrangement joins TRBV5-4 to TRBJ1-1; a possible D gene is TRBD1 (6 bases). Germline V gene lookup returns CDR1 SGHNT and CDR2 YYREEE (reference sequence). The CDR3 totals 17 residues. V was trimmed by 4 bases and J by 4 bases, leaving 23 bases between them. The DNA for the CDR3 is TGTGCCAGCAGCCAAGATAGAGTACAGGGTTTTGCCACTGAAGCTTTCTTT. Translated, it gives CASSQDRVQGFATEAFF.

V is TRBV19 and J is TRBJ2-3; TRBD2 is a possible D gene (6 bases). The ends were cut back, 8 bases at V and 5 bases at J, with 17 bases in the middle. The CDR3 sequence is 14 residues long. CDR1 is LNHDA, CDR2 SQIVND, per germline (reference sequence). CDR3 bases: TGTGCCAGTTCACACGGGGGAGTTGGAGATACGCAGTATTTT. It codes for CASSHGGVGDTQYF.

The chain employs TRBV9 and TRBJ2-3; 12 positions agree with TRBD2. V was pared by 3 bases and J by 6 bases, with 11 bases of the junction left unmatched. CDR3 length equals 17 residues. The germline gives CDR1 SGDLS, CDR2 YYNGEE. As DNA, the CDR3 is TGTGCCAGCAGCGGGTTTTTGACTAGCGGGAGTTCTGATACGCAGTATTTT. It translates to CASSGFLTSGSSDTQYF.

The rearrangement joins TRBV7-9 to TRBJ1-1; D call uncertain. Germline V gene lookup returns CDR1 SEHNR and CDR2 FQNEAQ (reference sequence). V gave up 5 bases and J gave up 1 base, with 8 bases separating them. CDR3 length: 13 amino acids. CDR3 sequence: CASSPMWNTEAFF. The CDR3 DNA reads TGTGCCAGCAGCCCCATGTGGAACACTGAAGCTTTCTTT. Combining the CDR3 with reference TRBV7-9 and TRBJ1-1 gives the whole variable domain DTGVSQNPRHKITKRGQNVTFRCDPISEHNRLYWYRQTLGQGPEFLTYFQNEAQLEKSRLLSDRFSAERPKGSFSTLEIQRTEQGDSAMYLCASSPMWNTEAFFGQGTRLTVV.